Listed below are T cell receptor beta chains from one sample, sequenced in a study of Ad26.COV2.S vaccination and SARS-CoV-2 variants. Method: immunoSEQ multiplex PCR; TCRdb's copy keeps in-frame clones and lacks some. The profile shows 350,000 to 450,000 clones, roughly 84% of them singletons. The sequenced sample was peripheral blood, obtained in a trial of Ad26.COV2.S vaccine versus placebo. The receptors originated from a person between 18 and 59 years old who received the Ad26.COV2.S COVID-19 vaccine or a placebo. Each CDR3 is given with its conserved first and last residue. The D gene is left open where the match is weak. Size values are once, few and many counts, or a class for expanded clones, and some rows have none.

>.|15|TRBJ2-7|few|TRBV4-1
CASSFRQTGPYEQYF
TGCGCCAGCAGCTTTCGTCAGACAGGTCCCTACGAGCAGTACTTC
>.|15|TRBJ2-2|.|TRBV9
CASSPWTANTGELFF
TGTGCCAGCAGCCCGTGGACTGCGAACACCGGGGAGCTGTTTTTT
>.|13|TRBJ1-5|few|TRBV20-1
CSAGETAQMGQHF
TGCAGTGCTGGTGAGACAGCCCAGATGGGCCAGCATTTT
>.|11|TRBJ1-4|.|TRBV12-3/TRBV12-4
CASSILEKLFF
TGTGCCAGCAGTATCCTAGAAAAACTGTTTTTT
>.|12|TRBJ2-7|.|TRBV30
CAWTAGAREQYF
TGTGCCTGGACGGCGGGGGCACGCGAGCAGTACTTC
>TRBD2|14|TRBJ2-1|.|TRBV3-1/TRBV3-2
CASSLGANRGGQFF
TGTGCCAGCAGCTTAGGAGCAAATCGCGGGGGGCAGTTCTTC
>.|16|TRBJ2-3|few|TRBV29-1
CSVPDRSGTSTDTQYF
TGCAGCGTCCCGGACAGGTCGGGGACTAGCACAGATACGCAGTATTTT
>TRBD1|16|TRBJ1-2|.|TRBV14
CASSPLTGQGFYGYTF
TGTGCCAGCAGCCCCCTGACGGGACAGGGGTTCTATGGCTACACCTTC
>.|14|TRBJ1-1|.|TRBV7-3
CASSLTGSNTEAFF
TGTGCCAGCAGCTTGACTGGGAGCAACACTGAAGCTTTCTTT
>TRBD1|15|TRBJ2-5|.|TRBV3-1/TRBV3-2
CASSTRDRGAWAQYF
TGTGCCAGCAGCACCCGGGACAGGGGCGCGTGGGCCCAGTACTTC
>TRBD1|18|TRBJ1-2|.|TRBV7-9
CASSLSGTGRFGNYGYTF
TGTGCCAGCAGCCTCTCCGGGACAGGGAGGTTTGGAAACTATGGCTACACCTTC
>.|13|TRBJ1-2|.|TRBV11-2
CASSLEDFYGYTF
TGTGCCAGCAGCTTAGAGGATTTCTATGGCTACACCTTC
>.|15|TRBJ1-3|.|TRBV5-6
CASSLGQYSGNTIYF
TGTGCCAGCAGCTTGGGTCAGTACTCTGGAAACACCATATATTTT
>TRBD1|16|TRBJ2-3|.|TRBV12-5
CASGSGTLTGTDTQYF
TGTGCTAGTGGTTCGGGGACGCTGACAGGGACAGATACGCAGTATTTT
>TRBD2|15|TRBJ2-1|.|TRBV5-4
CASSFGTSGNYEQFF
TGTGCCAGCAGCTTCGGGACTAGCGGGAACTATGAGCAGTTCTTC
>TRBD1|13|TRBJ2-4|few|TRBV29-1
CSVGLQGSNIQYF
TGCAGCGTTGGTTTACAGGGGTCAAACATTCAGTACTTC
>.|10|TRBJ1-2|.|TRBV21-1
CASSSGGYTF
TGTGCCAGCAGTTCAGGCGGCTACACCTTC
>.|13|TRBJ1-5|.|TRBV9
CASSSGPHQPQHF
TGTGCCAGCAGCTCAGGGCCCCATCAGCCCCAGCATTTT
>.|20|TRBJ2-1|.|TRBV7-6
CASSLALPLRDTTPYNEQFF
TGTGCCAGCAGCTTAGCCCTCCCTCTCCGGGACACTACCCCCTACAATGAGCAGTTCTTC
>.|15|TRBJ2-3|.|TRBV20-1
CSASAGPSRADTQYF
TGCAGTGCTAGTGCAGGGCCCTCTCGGGCAGATACGCAGTATTTT
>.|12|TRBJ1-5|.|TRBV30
CAWSKNRGPQHF
TGTGCCTGGAGTAAGAATAGGGGGCCCCAGCATTTT
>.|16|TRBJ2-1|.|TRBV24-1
CATSGSGALAGNEQFF
TGTGCCACCAGTGGCTCAGGGGCGCTGGCGGGCAATGAGCAGTTCTTC
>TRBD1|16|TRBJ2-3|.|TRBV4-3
CASSSSRGRRTDTQYF
TGCGCCAGCAGTTCCTCCAGGGGGCGAAGGACAGATACGCAGTATTTT
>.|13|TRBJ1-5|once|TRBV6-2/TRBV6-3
CASSYSREQPQHF
TGTGCCAGCAGTTACTCAAGGGAGCAGCCCCAGCATTTT
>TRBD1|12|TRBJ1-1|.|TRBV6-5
CASSRGTAEAFF
TGTGCCAGCAGCCGGGGGACAGCTGAAGCTTTCTTT
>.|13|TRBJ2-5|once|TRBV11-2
CASSPAGVETQYF
TGTGCCAGCAGCCCAGCCGGGGTGGAGACCCAGTACTTC
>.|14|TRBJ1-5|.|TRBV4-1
CASSLQGSGQPQHF
TGCGCCAGCAGCCTTCAGGGGTCGGGTCAGCCCCAGCATTTT
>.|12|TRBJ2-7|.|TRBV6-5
CASSQPPYEQYF
TGTGCCAGCAGCCAACCCCCCTACGAGCAGTACTTC
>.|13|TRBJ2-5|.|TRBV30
CAWVRRGVETQYF
TGTGCCTGGGTGCGGCGTGGGGTGGAGACCCAGTACTTC
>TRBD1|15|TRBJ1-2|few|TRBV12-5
CASGFDRVLNYGYTF
TGTGCTAGTGGTTTTGACAGGGTTCTCAACTATGGCTACACCTTC
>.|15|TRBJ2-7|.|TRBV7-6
CASSLGHQKGVEQYF
TGTGCCAGCAGCTTAGGTCACCAGAAGGGAGTCGAGCAGTACTTC
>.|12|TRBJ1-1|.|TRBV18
CASAAGSTEAFF
TGTGCCAGCGCCGCGGGATCGACTGAAGCTTTCTTT
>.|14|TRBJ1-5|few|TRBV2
CASSEDSYNQPQHF
TGTGCCAGCAGTGAAGACAGCTACAATCAGCCCCAGCATTTT
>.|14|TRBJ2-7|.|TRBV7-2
CASSLVTGSYEQYF
TGTGCCAGCAGCTTAGTGACAGGCTCCTACGAGCAGTACTTC